The present TCR beta chain was sequenced within a study of T cell responses to AZD1222 COVID-19 vaccine. TCRdb's copy holds only in-frame clones and misses some; the assay was immunoSEQ multiplex PCR. This table has 150,000 or so clones, nearly 95% appearing once. The V and J ends lost 2 bases and 6 bases respectively, with 13 bases between them. Germline CDR1 KGHDR, CDR2 SFDVKD. The CDR3 has 15 amino acids. The rearrangement uses TRBV24-1 and TRBJ1-5, with D possibly matching TRBD1 (6 bases). The sequence derives from an adult in good health. The sequences come from peripheral blood, collected on day 0 of AZD1222 vaccination. The CDR3 sequence: CATSDSQGRIQPQHF. In DNA form, the CDR3 reads TGTGCCACCAGTGATTCACAGGGTAGGATTCAGCCCCAGCATTTT.